The 30 T cell receptor beta chains presented below share a single source sample, sequenced in a study of T cell repertoires in cytomegalovirus infection. These TCRs' antigens remain unknown. TCRdb re-called the reads with MiXCR, one entry per CDR3 protein. The sample has 90,000 to 130,000 distinct CDR3 sequences, 10% seen once. Input material: PBMCs, sequenced either directly or after in vitro stimulation (not recorded which). The source of these receptors is a human donor in good health (CMV status not recorded). Some clones in this sample may be carry-over from other donors' samples.

The table lists this clonotype with many counts. This chain connects TRBV7-2 to TRBJ2-5; possible D gene TRBD2, 7 bases. This CDR3 comprises 14 residues. The germline gives CDR1 SGHTA, CDR2 FQGNSA. The V and J ends lost 1 base and 2 bases respectively, with 8 bases between them. The CDR3 nucleotides read TGTGCCAGCAGCTTAGAGGGGGGGCAAGAGACCCAGTACTTC. Amino acids: CASSLEGGQETQYF.

The table lists this clonotype with a few counts. This chain joins TRBV4-1 and TRBJ1-6, with 8 bases that match TRBD1. The CDR3 is made up of 14 amino acids. After removal of 5 bases from V and 7 bases from J, the junction contained 4 bases not matched to a gene. Germline CDR1 and CDR2: MGHRA and YSYEKL. The CDR3, as DNA: TGCGCCAGCAGCAACCGACAGGGGAATTCACCCCTCCACTTT. Translated: CASSNRQGNSPLHF.

This clonotype was counted at least ten times. The V call is TRBV12-3 or TRBV12-4, the J call TRBJ1-3; no firm D call. The germline V and J ends were trimmed by 7 bases and 0 bases, with 16 bases remaining between them. CDR3 length: 16 amino acids. The CDR3: CASTSHSLSSGNTIYF. The CDR3 nucleotides read TGTGCCAGCACGAGCCACAGCTTGAGCTCTGGAAACACCATATATTTT.

This clonotype occurred many times. The genes are TRBV7-2 and TRBJ2-2; unclear D gene. The CDR3 has 14 residues. V lost 5 bases and J 7 bases, leaving 14 bases between the germline ends. Germline-derived CDR1 and CDR2 are SGHTA and FQGNSA. CDR3 sequence reads: CASSRLLSGGELFF. CDR3 in DNA: TGTGCCAGCAGCCGACTCTTAAGTGGCGGGGAGCTGTTTTTT. Based on the CDR3 plus reference TRBV7-2 and TRBJ2-2, the full variable domain is GAGVSQSPSNKVTEKGKDVELRCDPISGHTALYWYRQSLGQGLEFLIYFQGNSAPDKSGLPSDRFSAERTGGSVSTLTIQRTQQEDSAVYLCASSRLLSGGELFFGEGSRLTVL.

At least ten counts were recorded for this clonotype. This chain joins TRBV7-6 and TRBJ2-5; D gene ambiguous. Germline V CDR1 and CDR2: SGHVS, FNYEAQ. With 1 base removed from V and 2 bases from J, the gap between germline ends came to 8 bases. The CDR3 loop spans 14 amino acids. The CDR3 region has the DNA TGTGCCAGCAGCTTAGACGCACAGCAAGAGACCCAGTACTTC. Protein product: CASSLDAQQETQYF.

The genes are TRBV6-2 or TRBV6-3 and TRBJ2-7, with 7 bases that match TRBD2. With 4 bases clipped from V and 2 bases from J, the junction kept 11 bases outside the gene matches. The CDR3 has 16 amino acids. Germline assignment: CDR1 MNHEY and CDR2 SVGEGT. In DNA, the CDR3 is TGTGCCAGCAGTTTTGACCGAGCGGGACTAACCTACGAGCAGTACGTC. As protein: CASSFDRAGLTYEQYV.

V usage is TRBV4-1 and J usage is TRBJ1-3, with D perhaps TRBD1 (5 bases). Germline-derived CDR1 and CDR2 are MGHRA and YSYEKL. The CDR3 has 15 residues. V lost 4 bases and J lost 1, with 11 bases in between. In DNA form, the CDR3 reads TGCGCCAGCAGCCCCGACAGCAGTTCTGGAAACACCATATATTTT. This codes for CASSPDSSSGNTIYF.

Ten or more counts support this clonotype. This sequence joins TRBV5-1 and TRBJ2-3, with 7 bases matching TRBD2. Germline V gene lookup returns CDR1 SGHRS and CDR2 YFSETQ. This CDR3 has 16 residues. Unmatched junction bases numbered 7, after V lost 1 base and J lost 2 bases. In nucleotides, the CDR3 is TGCGCCAGCAGCTTGATTGGGACTACATACACAGATACGCAGTATTTT. Translating gives CASSLIGTTYTDTQYF. Full variable domain (rest looked up from reference TRBV5-1 and TRBJ2-3): KAGVTQTPRYLIKTRGQQVTLSCSPISGHRSVSWYQQTPGQGLQFLFEYFSETQRNKGNFPGRFSGRQFSNSRSEMNVSTLELGDSALYLCASSLIGTTYTDTQYFGPGTRLTVL.

The gene calls are TRBV4-3 and TRBJ2-5, with 13 bases lining up with TRBD2. The germline V gene encodes CDR1 LGHNA and CDR2 YSLEER. CDR3 length equals 18 residues. Trimming cost V 11 bases and J 3 bases; bases outside gene matches: 18. This chain's CDR3 is CAEGGLAGSRLSEETQYF. The CDR3 DNA is TGCGCCGAGGGGGGACTAGCGGGATCCAGACTTAGTGAAGAGACCCAGTACTTC.

This clonotype was recorded many times. J is TRBJ2-3 and V is TRBV7-9; D is unresolved. Germline lookup yields CDR1 SEHNR and CDR2 FQNEAQ (reference sequence). This CDR3 spans 16 amino acids. Trimming pared 6 bases from V and 2 bases from J, leaving 18 bases between. CDR3 sequence reads: CASSYLDSTYTDTQYF. In DNA form, the CDR3 reads TGTGCCAGCAGTTACCTCGACTCCACCTACACAGATACGCAGTATTTT. Looking up the rest from reference TRBV7-9 and TRBJ2-3 gives the full variable domain: DTGVSQNPRHKITKRGQNVTFRCDPISEHNRLYWYRQTLGQGPEFLTYFQNEAQLEKSRLLSDRFSAERPKGSFSTLEIQRTEQGDSAMYLCASSYLDSTYTDTQYFGPGTRLTVL.

This clonotype appeared a few times. The chain employs TRBV7-2 and TRBJ1-1, with unresolved D. V shed 2 bases and J shed 0 bases, with 7 bases lying between them. The CDR3 covers 14 residues. Germline CDR1 SGHTA, CDR2 FQGNSA. CDR3 loop: CASSLREMNTEAFF. The DNA for the CDR3 is TGTGCCAGCAGCTTACGGGAAATGAACACTGAAGCTTTCTTT.

Ten or more counts support this clonotype. This chain connects TRBV7-2 to TRBJ1-5; 10 bases line up with TRBD1. The CDR3 runs to 15 residues. The germline V gene has CDR1 SGHTA and CDR2 FQGNSA. The J segment lost 5 bases and the V segment lost 5 bases, leaving 6 bases of the junction unmatched. In DNA form, the CDR3 reads TGTGCCAGCAGCCCGGGACAGGGGAAGGATCAGCCCCAGCATTTT. Protein product: CASSPGQGKDQPQHF.

In its sample, this clonotype was seen many times. The J gene is TRBJ1-2, the V gene TRBV6-6; maybe TRBD1 (5 bases). This CDR3 has 16 residues. The germline gives CDR1 MNHNY, CDR2 SVGAGI (reference sequence). The ends were cut back, 2 bases at V and 4 bases at J, with 17 bases in the middle. This chain's CDR3 is CASSYKLGGWGYGYTF. CDR3 DNA sequence: TGTGCCAGCAGTTACAAATTGGGGGGTTGGGGCTATGGCTACACCTTC.

This clonotype came up a few times. The chain has TRBV6-5 and TRBJ2-2, with D maybe TRBD1 (5 bases). Germline V gene sequence: CDR1 MNHEY, CDR2 SVGAGI. This CDR3 comprises 14 residues. V was cut by 11 bases and J by 2 bases, with 15 bases left in between. CDR3 amino acids: CACQSGFNTGELFF. The DNA of the CDR3 is TGTGCCTGCCAATCAGGGTTTAACACCGGGGAGCTGTTTTTT.

The chain joins TRBV4-1 to TRBJ2-3, with D tentatively TRBD1 (5 bases). Trimming removed 1 base at V and 2 bases at J, with 13 bases between. The CDR3 covers 16 residues. CDR1 and CDR2 from the germline V gene are MGHRA and YSYEKL. The chain's CDR3 is CASSQAAGPFTDTQYF. The CDR3 bases are TGCGCCAGCAGCCAAGCGGCAGGGCCCTTCACAGATACGCAGTATTTT.

This clonotype was seen many times. A much larger clone differs from this one at a single base, so this may be a read error. The J gene is TRBJ2-3, the V gene TRBV7-8; D is perhaps TRBD2 (6 bases). V shed 5 bases and J shed 6 bases, with 15 bases lying between them. The CDR3 spans 14 residues. In germline, CDR1 is SGHVS, CDR2 FQNEAQ. The DNA of the CDR3 is TGTGCCAGCAGCGACAGCGGGTGCATGGATACGCAGTATTTT. This gives the protein CASSDSGCMDTQYF.

This clonotype was recorded many times. This chain uses TRBV11-2 with TRBJ2-1, with 7 bases aligning to TRBD2. After removal of 7 bases from V and 3 bases from J, the junction contained 15 bases not matched to a gene. Germline V lookup: CDR1 SGHAT, CDR2 FQNNGV. The CDR3 has 17 amino acids. CDR3 residues: CASTPNIVRDYYNEQFF. CDR3 nucleotides: TGTGCCAGCACCCCAAATATAGTCAGGGACTACTACAATGAGCAGTTCTTC.

This clonotype was recorded many times. The V and J genes are TRBV4-3 and TRBJ1-4; the D gene is possibly TRBD1 (5 bases). There are 15 residues in the CDR3. Germline V gene sequence: CDR1 LGHNA, CDR2 YSLEER. Trimming shortened V by 0 bases and J by 8 bases, and 13 bases separated the two germline ends. CDR3 coding DNA: TGCGCCAGCAGCCAAGAGGCCGGGAGGGGCGAAAAACTGTTTTTT. Amino acids: CASSQEAGRGEKLFF.

This clonotype was recorded many times. This chain joins TRBV24-1 and TRBJ2-2; tentatively, D is TRBD1 (5 bases). Germline CDR1 and CDR2: KGHDR and SFDVKD. V dropped 3 bases and J dropped 4 bases, with 14 bases sitting between them. This CDR3 contains 16 residues. The DNA for the CDR3 is TGTGCCACCAGTGATACAGGTCCCCGAACCACCGGGGAGCTGTTTTTT. It is translated as CATSDTGPRTTGELFF.

V usage is TRBV18 and J usage is TRBJ1-1; tentatively, D is TRBD1 (6 bases). Trimming shortened V by 3 bases and J by 0 bases, and 11 bases separated the two germline ends. The V gene's germline CDR1 is KGHSH and CDR2 LQKENI. CDR3 length: 15 residues. The CDR3 DNA reads TGTGCCAGCTCACCCGCCGGGGGGCTGAACACTGAAGCTTTCTTT. Its translation: CASSPAGGLNTEAFF.

This clonotype was counted a few times. V usage is TRBV20-1 and J usage is TRBJ2-1, with 9 bases fitting TRBD2. The CDR3 is made up of 14 amino acids. In germline, CDR1 is DFQATT, CDR2 SNEGSKA (reference sequence). After removal of 1 base from V and 5 bases from J, the junction contained 3 bases not matched to a gene. The CDR3 coding sequence is TGCAGTGCTAGAGGGCTAGCGGGGAACAATGAGCAGTTCTTC. Encoded protein: CSARGLAGNNEQFF.

The chain has TRBV29-1 and TRBJ1-3; D is unclear. The CDR3 is made up of 13 amino acids. The germline V and J ends were trimmed by 4 bases and 2 bases, with 9 bases remaining between them. Per the germline V gene, CDR1 is SQVTM and CDR2 is ANQGSEA. The CDR3 nucleotides read TGCAGCGTTGTCCCGGTTGCTGGAAACACCATATATTTT. Protein: CSVVPVAGNTIYF.

This clonotype appeared a few times. The rearrangement links TRBV28 to TRBJ1-3; D ambiguous. V lost 5 bases and J lost 4, with 9 bases in between. CDR1 and CDR2 (germline): MDHEN, SYDVKM. The CDR3 covers 13 residues. This CDR3 reads CASSQRPGNTIYF. The DNA for the CDR3 is TGTGCCAGCAGTCAGAGACCGGGAAACACCATATATTTT.

Many counts were recorded for this clonotype. The CDR3 spells CASSSHGASSGNTIYF. In DNA, the CDR3 is TGTGCCAGCAGTTCTCACGGGGCCTCCTCTGGAAACACCATATATTTT. V usage is TRBV12-3 or TRBV12-4 and J usage is TRBJ1-3, with D perhaps TRBD1 (5 bases). The CDR3 has 16 residues. The V gene lost 4 bases and the J gene lost 0 bases, with 13 bases spanning the gap.

There are many counts of this clonotype. The chain has TRBV11-2 and TRBJ2-3, with 7 nucleotides matching TRBD2. Looked up from germline, CDR1 is SGHAT and CDR2 is FQNNGV. V lost 0 bases to trimming and J lost 6 bases; unmatched junction nucleotides: 9. The CDR3 has 16 residues. CDR3 sequence: CASSLEWGRAADTQYF. The CDR3 coding sequence is TGTGCCAGCAGCTTAGAATGGGGGAGGGCCGCGGATACGCAGTATTTT.

The rearrangement links TRBV30 to TRBJ2-7, with D perhaps matching TRBD2 (5 bases). Deletions cut 5 bases from V and 0 bases from J, with 8 bases between. Germline V CDR1 and CDR2: GTSNPN, SVGIG (reference sequence). The CDR3 has 12 amino acids. The CDR3 loop reads CAWGSDSYEQYF. CDR3 sequence (DNA): TGTGCCTGGGGTAGCGACTCCTACGAGCAGTACTTC.

This clonotype has ten or more counts. The chain links TRBV25-1 to TRBJ1-1; possibly TRBD1 for D (6 bases). Germline lookup yields CDR1 MGHDK and CDR2 SYGVNS. The CDR3 consists of 14 residues. V lost 4 bases and J lost 0, with 9 bases in between. The CDR3 bases are TGTGCCAGCAGTGTGACAGGATTGAACACTGAAGCTTTCTTT. Amino acids: CASSVTGLNTEAFF.

Ten or more counts support this clonotype. The V gene is TRBV7-9, the J gene TRBJ2-5, with 8 bases aligning to TRBD1. The length of the CDR3 is 15 residues. With 1 base clipped from V and 4 bases from J, the junction kept 5 bases outside the gene matches. Germline V gene sequence: CDR1 SEHNR, CDR2 FQNEAQ (reference sequence). The CDR3 spells CASSLVQGALETQYF. CDR3 DNA sequence: TGTGCCAGCAGCTTAGTCCAGGGGGCTCTAGAGACCCAGTACTTC.

V gene TRBV4-1 combines with J gene TRBJ1-2, with TRBD1 matching 9 bases. V trimming: 4 bases; J trimming: 4 bases; junction bases outside the gene matches: 16. The CDR3 totals 18 residues. Germline CDR1 is MGHRA and CDR2 is YSYEKL. In nucleotides, the CDR3 is TGCGCCAGCAGCCGAACCGGGACAGGGACCCTCTGGGGCTATGGCTACACCTTC. Protein product: CASSRTGTGTLWGYGYTF.

This clonotype turned up a few times. The chain uses TRBV19 and TRBJ1-2; no definite D call. The CDR3 is 14 amino acids. With 10 bases removed from V and 4 bases from J, the gap between germline ends came to 19 bases. Germline V CDR1 and CDR2: LNHDA, SQIVND (reference sequence). CDR3 region: CATKRSLTLYGYTF. For the CDR3, the DNA is TGTGCCACAAAACGGAGCCTCACTCTCTATGGCTACACCTTC.